Presented here are 27 T cell receptor beta chains from one specimen sequenced in a study of blood T cells in healthy people across ages. A sample-barcoded 5' primer and a J-beta primer mix were used in a second PCR of roughly 7 to 12 cycles. TCRdb re-called the 5' RACE reads through MiXCR, storing one row per CDR3 protein. This table holds roughly 700,000 distinct CDR3 sequences, roughly 25% found once. This same sample was also taken into another study, of T cells of mothers and their children.

Sequencing input: blood. These receptors were collected from a boy aged 5-17 years in good health.

Concerning this clonotype itself: The junction and the germline gene differ at one end; a read error may be behind it. V and J are TRBV18 and TRBJ2-1, with D perhaps matching TRBD2 (5 bases). The CDR3 covers 16 residues. From germline, CDR1 is KGHSH and CDR2 LQKENI. CDR3 DNA: TGTGCCAGCTCACCACAGGCCCCTAGCTCCTACAATGCGCAGTTCTTC. Translating gives CASSPQAPSSYNAQFF. Full variable domain (rest looked up from reference TRBV18 and TRBJ2-1): NAGVMQNPRHLVRRRGQEARLRCSPMKGHSHVYWYRQLPEEGLKFMVYLQKENIIDESGMPKERFSAEFPKEGPSILRIQQVVRGDSAAYFCASSPQAPSSYNAQFFGPGTRLTVL.

This chain uses TRBV28 with TRBJ2-1; 12 bases agree with TRBD2. The CDR3 has 15 amino acids. V shed 3 bases, J shed 8 bases, and the junction held 5 bases outside the gene matches. The germline gives CDR1 MDHEN, CDR2 SYDVKM. The CDR3 protein is CASSFGLAGGDEQFF. The CDR3, as DNA: TGTGCCAGCAGTTTCGGGCTAGCGGGAGGGGATGAGCAGTTCTTC. The whole variable domain, remainder taken from reference TRBV28 and TRBJ2-1, is DVKVTQSSRYLVKRTGEKVFLECVQDMDHENMFWYRQDPGLGLRLIYFSYDVKMKEKGDIPEGYSVSREKKERFSLILESASTNQTSMYLCASSFGLAGGDEQFFGPGTRLTVL.

This clonotype was recorded a few times. The chain is built from TRBV3-1 and TRBJ2-7, with TRBD1 matching 7 bases. The CDR3 runs 17 residues. V was clipped by 4 bases and J by 0 bases; unmatched bases: 12. Per germline, CDR1 LGHDT and CDR2 YNNKEL (reference sequence). Written as DNA, the CDR3 is TGTGCCAGCAGCCCACAAGGTTCGGGACAGAGCTCCTACGAGCAGTACTTC. Protein: CASSPQGSGQSSYEQYF.

There are a few counts of this clonotype. The chain links TRBV11-2 to TRBJ1-1; D unresolved. V dropped 1 base and J dropped 3 bases, with 12 bases sitting between them. This CDR3 has 15 residues. Germline loops: CDR1 SGHAT, CDR2 FQNNGV. The chain's CDR3 is CASSLGPSGHTEAFF. Written as DNA, the CDR3 is TGTGCCAGCAGCTTAGGGCCCAGTGGCCACACTGAAGCTTTCTTT.

The rearrangement uses TRBV5-1 and TRBJ2-2; 7 bases match TRBD2. This CDR3 spans 15 amino acids. With 7 bases clipped from V and 0 bases from J, the junction kept 6 bases outside the gene matches. The germline V gene has CDR1 SGHRS and CDR2 YFSETQ. CDR3 DNA sequence: TGCGCCAGCGGAACCGGGACTACGAACACCGGGGAGCTGTTTTTT. Translating gives CASGTGTTNTGELFF.

This clonotype was detected only a few times. The chain recombines TRBV5-1 with TRBJ1-2; D gene uncertain. The CDR3 totals 14 residues. Trimming took off 0 bases at V and 8 bases at J, with 14 bases between the two ends. CDR1 and CDR2 from the germline V gene are SGHRS and YFSETQ. CDR3 sequence: CASSLVADGNGYTF. The CDR3 bases are TGCGCCAGCAGCTTGGTTGCGGATGGGAACGGCTACACCTTC.

This clonotype was seen a few times. The rearrangement uses TRBV7-6 and TRBJ2-3; 12 bases agree with TRBD2. CDR1 and CDR2 from the germline V gene are SGHVS and FNYEAQ. The CDR3 is 14 residues long. J was trimmed by 4 bases and V by 5 bases; bases with no gene match: 1. Here the CDR3 DNA reads TGTGCCAGCAGCCCTAGCGGGGGGGCAGATACGCAGTATTTT. It codes for CASSPSGGADTQYF.

This chain uses TRBV23-1 with TRBJ2-7; 10 positions match TRBD1. TRBV23-1 belongs to the ORF category, with a function that is uncertain. V dropped 3 bases and J dropped 2; count of bases not matched to a gene: 10. The CDR3 length is 17 residues. DNA of the CDR3: TGCGCCAGCAGTCACCTAACAACTGGACAGGGGGCCTACGAGCAGTACTTC. The encoded protein is CASSHLTTGQGAYEQYF.

This clonotype was seen a handful of times. The chain uses TRBV2 and TRBJ2-2; no reliable D call. Germline V gives CDR1 SNHLY, CDR2 FYNNEI. The CDR3 has 16 amino acids. V was clipped by 6 bases and J by 4 bases, with 18 bases between them. The CDR3 region has the DNA TGTGCCAGCAGACTTACACCTTCCAGAGGCACCGGGGAGCTGTTTTTT. Residues: CASRLTPSRGTGELFF. The variable domain in full, completed from reference TRBV2 and TRBJ2-2, reads EPEVTQTPSHQVTQMGQEVILRCVPISNHLYFYWYRQILGQKVEFLVSFYNNEISEKSEIFDDQFSVERPDGSNFTLKIRSTKLEDSAMYFCASRLTPSRGTGELFFGEGSRLTVL.

The CDR3 protein is CASSSYREGGEQYF. CDR3 DNA sequence: TGCGCCAGCAGCTCCTACAGGGAAGGCGGCGAGCAGTACTTC. The V call is TRBV5-1, the J call TRBJ2-7; maybe TRBD1 (6 bases). Germline loops: CDR1 SGHRS, CDR2 YFSETQ. V was cut by 3 bases and J by 6 bases, with 16 bases left in between. This CDR3 region has 14 residues.

This clonotype was seen a handful of times. The V call is TRBV5-1, the J call TRBJ2-1; tentative D call: TRBD1 (5 bases). Judging by the DNA end, TRBJ2-7 fits better; the J call may be wrong. Germline loops: CDR1 SGHRS, CDR2 YFSETQ. The CDR3 is 15 amino acids. The CDR3 DNA reads TGCGCCAGCAGCTTAGGGTTGGACATCTCCTACGAGCAGTACTTC. This codes for CASSLGLDISYEQYF.

This clonotype turned up a few times. The V gene is TRBV7-2, the J gene TRBJ2-7; D remains unclear. Trimming took off 5 bases at V and 3 bases at J, with 17 bases between the two ends. Germline V lookup: CDR1 SGHTA, CDR2 FQGNSA. This CDR3 contains 15 residues. The CDR3 bases are TGTGCCAGCAGCCTCCACGAAGAGGTCAGCTACGAGCAGTACTTC. Protein: CASSLHEEVSYEQYF.

In this sample, this clonotype turned up a few times. The chain carries TRBV18 and TRBJ2-1; D is possibly TRBD1 (5 bases). This CDR3 has 16 amino acids. The V gene's germline CDR1 is KGHSH and CDR2 LQKENI. Between the trimmed V and J ends, which lost 5 bases and 0 bases, there was a span of 14 bases. This CDR3 is CASSAIGAVSYNEQFF. CDR3 bases: TGTGCCAGCTCAGCCATAGGGGCAGTCTCCTACAATGAGCAGTTCTTC.

This clonotype was counted only a few times. J is TRBJ2-3 and V is TRBV7-2, with D unclear. The germline gives CDR1 SGHTA, CDR2 FQGNSA. V lost 2 bases and J lost 0, with 9 bases in between. The CDR3 is 15 residues long. Written as DNA, the CDR3 is TGTGCCAGCAGCTTAATTCCACTGAGCACAGATACGCAGTATTTT. This encodes CASSLIPLSTDTQYF.

This clonotype was picked up a small number of times. The chain couples TRBV11-2 to TRBJ2-7; 8 bases agree with TRBD2. V lost 5 bases and J lost 1; bases outside the gene matches: 7. The CDR3 contains 15 residues. Looked up from germline, CDR1 is SGHAT and CDR2 is FQNNGV. CDR3 sequence (DNA): TGTGCCAGCAGCGGGATTAGCGGGGATTCCTACGAGCAGTACTTC. Its translation: CASSGISGDSYEQYF.

V and J are TRBV7-2 and TRBJ2-5, with a tentative D call TRBD1 (6 bases). V lost 7 bases and J lost 5, with 14 bases in between. The length of the CDR3 is 13 residues. Germline-derived CDR1 and CDR2 are SGHTA and FQGNSA. The CDR3 DNA sequence: TGTGCCAGCAATTTCAGGGGATCGGAGACCCAGTACTTC. Amino acids: CASNFRGSETQYF.

The chain links TRBV29-1 to TRBJ2-5, with D perhaps TRBD1 (6 bases). The DNA end favors TRBJ2-1, so the J call may be wrong. CDR1 SQVTM and CDR2 ANQGSEA come from the germline V gene. The CDR3 has 14 residues. Written as DNA, the CDR3 is TGCAGCGTTTTAGGGCAGGGGCAACTCAATGAGCAGTTCTTC. This sequence encodes CSVLGQGQLNEQFF.

This clonotype was observed many times. The chain employs TRBV7-3 and TRBJ2-5, with 9 bases aligning to TRBD1. CDR1 SGHTA and CDR2 FQGTGA come from the germline V gene. The CDR3 consists of 14 residues. Losses at the gene ends were 5 bases for V and 5 bases for J; bases not matched to a gene: 6. Here the CDR3 reads CASSLGQGFETQYF. The CDR3 coding sequence is TGTGCCAGCAGCCTGGGACAGGGTTTTGAGACCCAGTACTTC.

This chain uses TRBV28 with TRBJ1-2, with a possible D match to TRBD1 (6 bases). This CDR3 spans 15 amino acids. Germline loops: CDR1 MDHEN, CDR2 SYDVKM. Trimming pared 2 bases from V and 4 bases from J, leaving 14 bases between. The CDR3 DNA is TGTGCCAGCAGTTTAGGGGCAGGGGCACGCTATGGCTACACCTTC. Translation gives CASSLGAGARYGYTF.

This clonotype has only a few counts. This chain joins TRBV2 and TRBJ1-4; D not resolved. The length of the CDR3 is 14 residues. The V end was cut by 6 bases, the J end by 0 bases, with 8 bases between. The germline V gene encodes CDR1 SNHLY and CDR2 FYNNEI. The CDR3 DNA sequence: TGTGCCAGCAGAGGACTTGCAACTAATGAAAAACTGTTTTTT. It is translated as CASRGLATNEKLFF.

In nucleotides, the CDR3 is TGCAGTGCAAAACTAGCGGGAGAGACCTACGAGCAGTACTTC. It specifies CSAKLAGETYEQYF. This rearrangement joins TRBV20-1 to TRBJ2-7, with 11 bases fitting TRBD2. The V gene's germline CDR1 is DFQATT and CDR2 SNEGSKA (reference sequence). Germline trimming cut 6 bases from V and 2 bases from J; bases unmatched to any gene: 6. The CDR3 spans 14 residues.

This chain links TRBV7-9 with TRBJ2-3; the match to TRBD1 covers 9 bases. V shed 5 bases, J shed 3 bases, and the junction held 6 bases outside the gene matches. Germline V CDR1 and CDR2: SEHNR, FQNEAQ (reference sequence). This CDR3 has 15 residues. CDR3 coding DNA: TGTGCCAGCAGCCCGGACAGGGGATCGACAGATACGCAGTATTTT. Protein: CASSPDRGSTDTQYF.

This clonotype was picked up one time. The J gene is TRBJ2-7, the V gene TRBV15, with a weak D call TRBD1 (5 bases). Germline CDR1 LNHNV, CDR2 YYDKDF (reference sequence). The CDR3 covers 11 residues. V was clipped by 2 bases and J by 6 bases, with 5 bases between them. The DNA for the CDR3 is TGTGCCACCAGCAGACAGGGCGAGCAGTACTTC. Protein sequence: CATSRQGEQYF.

Only a few counts were recorded for this clonotype. The chain combines TRBV7-3 with TRBJ2-5, with 11 bases that match TRBD1. The CDR3 covers 14 residues. Germline V lookup: CDR1 SGHTA, CDR2 FQGTGA. The ends lost 4 bases at V and 5 bases at J; junction bases unmatched: 3. The CDR3 sequence: CASSWTGGLETQYF. CDR3 bases: TGTGCCAGCAGCTGGACAGGGGGCTTGGAGACCCAGTACTTC.

This clonotype was observed a handful of times. This chain links TRBV6-2 or TRBV6-3 with TRBJ2-1; a possible D gene is TRBD1 (5 bases). Trimming cost V 5 bases and J 8 bases, with 7 bases left between them. Germline V lookup: CDR1 MNHEY, CDR2 SVGEGT. The CDR3 length is 11 residues. The CDR3 DNA is TGTGCCAGCAGTCCAGGGTATGAGCAGTTCTTC. Its translation is CASSPGYEQFF.

This clonotype appeared a few times. This chain uses TRBV7-9 with TRBJ2-7; 9 bases match TRBD1. CDR3 length: 18 residues. The germline V gene encodes CDR1 SEHNR and CDR2 FQNEAQ (reference sequence). Unmatched junction bases numbered 12, after V lost 2 bases and J lost 1 base. The CDR3 spells CASSLNYGTGTGSYEQYF. Here the CDR3 DNA reads TGTGCCAGCAGCTTAAATTACGGGACCGGGACAGGGTCCTACGAGCAGTACTTC.

This clonotype was seen a handful of times. CDR3 region: CASSFIADTQYF. The CDR3 DNA sequence: TGTGCCAGCAGTTTTATAGCGGATACGCAGTATTTT. V gene TRBV6-2 or TRBV6-3 combines with J gene TRBJ2-3; perhaps TRBD2 as D (5 bases). CDR3 length: 12 amino acids. Trimming left V 4 bases short and J 6 bases short, with 8 bases between. The germline CDR1 and CDR2 sequences are MNHEY and SVGEGT.